This TCR beta chain was sequenced in a study of blood T cell repertoires in COVID-19. For the study at large: Donors in the United States, Italy and Spain gave samples during acute or convalescent COVID-19. Nucleic acid was either cDNA or gDNA, and it came from T cells, B-cell-depleted T cells, or PBMCs.

Patients from Seattle were sampled longitudinally, starting during active infection. The CDR3 is made up of 13 amino acids. The V and J ends lost 2 bases and 7 bases, in that order; junction bases with no gene match: 4. Germline-derived CDR1 and CDR2 are MNHNS and SASEGT. In the original analysis: Nucleated cell counts were estimated from reference gene primer amplification. TCRdb's table, derived via immunoSEQ multiplex PCR, lists solely in-frame clones and lacks some. That table is the source of V, J and clone size, and D and trimming were worked out from the DNA. The sample lists approximately 500,000 clones; roughly nine tenths were seen once.

The source is a man between 18 and 35 years old with COVID-19, enrolled during active disease. The rearrangement links TRBV6-1 to TRBJ1-2, with 7 bases matching TRBD1. The source material was peripheral blood. Here the CDR3 reads CASSERTGFGYTF. The CDR3 DNA is TGTGCCAGCAGTGAACGGACAGGCTTTGGCTACACCTTC.